This T cell receptor (beta chain) was sequenced during a study of Graves' ophthalmopathy and Graves' hyperthyroidism. RNA transcripts were the source from which TCR beta CDR3 regions were amplified. In the first round, RT-PCR was carried out with HTBI primers, and a multiplex PCR formed the second round. TCRdb re-analysed the multiplex PCR reads in MiXCR, keeping a single row per CDR3 protein. In the table there are 500,000 to 700,000 distinct CDR3 sequences, 39% of which are singletons. This CDR3 spans 14 amino acids. V lost 4 bases and J lost 1, with 10 bases in between. Per germline, CDR1 SGHKS and CDR2 YYEKEE (reference sequence).

Sequencing was performed on peripheral blood or thyroid tissue (not recorded which). The chain couples TRBV5-5 to TRBJ2-3; D may match TRBD1 or TRBD2 (5 bases each). This receptor was taken from an adult man with Graves' hyperthyroidism. The CDR3 here is CASSTRGGTDTQYF. The DNA of the CDR3 is TGTGCCAGCAGCACTAGGGGTGGCACAGATACGCAGTATTTT.